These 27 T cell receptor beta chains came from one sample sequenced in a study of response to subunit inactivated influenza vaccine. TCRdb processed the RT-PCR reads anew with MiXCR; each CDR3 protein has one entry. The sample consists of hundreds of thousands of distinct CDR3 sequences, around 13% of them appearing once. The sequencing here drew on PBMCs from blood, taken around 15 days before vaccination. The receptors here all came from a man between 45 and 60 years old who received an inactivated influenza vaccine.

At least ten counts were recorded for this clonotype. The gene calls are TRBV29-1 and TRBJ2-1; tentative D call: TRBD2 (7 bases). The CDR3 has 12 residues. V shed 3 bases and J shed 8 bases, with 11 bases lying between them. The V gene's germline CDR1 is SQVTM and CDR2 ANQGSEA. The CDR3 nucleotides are TGCAGCGTTGATTGGGGGGGCTATGAGCAGTTCTTC. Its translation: CSVDWGGYEQFF.

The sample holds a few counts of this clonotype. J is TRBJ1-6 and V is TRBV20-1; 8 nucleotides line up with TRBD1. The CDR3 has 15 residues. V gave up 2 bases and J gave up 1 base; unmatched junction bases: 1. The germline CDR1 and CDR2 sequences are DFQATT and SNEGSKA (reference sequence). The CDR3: CSARTGGSYNSPLHF. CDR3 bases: TGCAGTGCTAGAACAGGGGGGTCCTATAATTCACCCCTCCACTTT.

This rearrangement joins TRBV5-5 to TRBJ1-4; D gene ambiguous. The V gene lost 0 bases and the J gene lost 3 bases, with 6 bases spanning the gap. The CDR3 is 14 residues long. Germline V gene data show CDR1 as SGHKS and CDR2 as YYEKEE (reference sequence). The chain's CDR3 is CASSLERPNEKLFF. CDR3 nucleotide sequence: TGTGCCAGCAGCTTGGAGAGGCCTAATGAAAAACTGTTTTTT.

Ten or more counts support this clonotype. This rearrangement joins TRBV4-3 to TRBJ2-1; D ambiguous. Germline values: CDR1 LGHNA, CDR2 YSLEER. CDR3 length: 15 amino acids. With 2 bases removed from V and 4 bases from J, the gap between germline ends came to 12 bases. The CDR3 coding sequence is TGCGCCAGCAGCCAACTCAGAAAGGAATACAATGAGCAGTTCTTC. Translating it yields CASSQLRKEYNEQFF.

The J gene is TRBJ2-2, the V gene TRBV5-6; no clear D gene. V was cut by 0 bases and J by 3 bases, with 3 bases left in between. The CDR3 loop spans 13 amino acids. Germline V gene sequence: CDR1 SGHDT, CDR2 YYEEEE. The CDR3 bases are TGTGCCAGCAGCTTGGATGACACCGGGGAGCTGTTTTTT. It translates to CASSLDDTGELFF.

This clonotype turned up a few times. CDR3 in amino acids: CASSQDLQGDQPQHF. The CDR3, as DNA: TGCGCCAGCAGCCAAGATCTGCAGGGGGATCAGCCCCAGCATTTT. The chain uses TRBV4-3 and TRBJ1-5; TRBD1 matches 7 bases. This CDR3 is built from 15 residues. Unmatched junction bases numbered 4, after V lost 0 bases and J lost 5 bases. Germline CDR1 and CDR2: LGHNA and YSLEER.

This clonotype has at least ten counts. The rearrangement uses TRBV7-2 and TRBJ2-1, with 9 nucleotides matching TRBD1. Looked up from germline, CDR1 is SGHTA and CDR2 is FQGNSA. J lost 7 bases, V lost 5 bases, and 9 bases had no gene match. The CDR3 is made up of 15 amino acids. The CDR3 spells CASSPQGDRANEQFF. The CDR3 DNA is TGTGCCAGCAGCCCCCAGGGGGACAGGGCTAATGAGCAGTTCTTC.

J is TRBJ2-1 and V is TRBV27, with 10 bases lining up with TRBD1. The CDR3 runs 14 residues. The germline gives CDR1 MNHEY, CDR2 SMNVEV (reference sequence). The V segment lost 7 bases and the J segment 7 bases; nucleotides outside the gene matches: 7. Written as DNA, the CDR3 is TGTGCCAGCACGCGGACAGGGGGTTTGAATGAGCAGTTCTTC. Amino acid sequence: CASTRTGGLNEQFF.

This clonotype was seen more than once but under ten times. The CDR3 nucleotides are TGTGCCAGCAGCTTAGCGGACAGCCGGACTAATGAAAAACTGTTTTTT. Its protein product is CASSLADSRTNEKLFF. The V gene is TRBV7-9, the J gene TRBJ1-4, with D perhaps matching TRBD1 (6 bases). Germline-derived CDR1 and CDR2 are SEHNR and FQNEAQ (reference sequence). The V and J ends lost 0 bases and 2 bases respectively, with 10 bases between them. CDR3 length equals 16 residues.

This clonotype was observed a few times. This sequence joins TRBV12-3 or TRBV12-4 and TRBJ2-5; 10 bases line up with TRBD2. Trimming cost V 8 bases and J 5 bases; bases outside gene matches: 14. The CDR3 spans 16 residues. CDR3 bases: TGTGCCAGCTGTGAGGGGCTAGCGGGAGTAGGTGAGACCCAGTACTTC. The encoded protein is CASCEGLAGVGETQYF.

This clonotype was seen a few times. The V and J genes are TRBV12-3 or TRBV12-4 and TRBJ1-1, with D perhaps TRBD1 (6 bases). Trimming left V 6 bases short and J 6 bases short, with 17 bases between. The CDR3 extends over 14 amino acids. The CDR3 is CASRPDRSRAEAFF. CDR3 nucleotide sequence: TGTGCCAGCAGGCCAGACAGGTCGAGGGCTGAAGCTTTCTTT.

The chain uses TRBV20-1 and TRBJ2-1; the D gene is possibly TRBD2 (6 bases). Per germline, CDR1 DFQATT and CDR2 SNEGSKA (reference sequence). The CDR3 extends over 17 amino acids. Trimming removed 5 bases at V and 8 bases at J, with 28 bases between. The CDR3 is CSAQPPWRERRWDEQFF. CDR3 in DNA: TGCAGTGCTCAACCCCCGTGGCGGGAACGCAGATGGGATGAGCAGTTCTTC.

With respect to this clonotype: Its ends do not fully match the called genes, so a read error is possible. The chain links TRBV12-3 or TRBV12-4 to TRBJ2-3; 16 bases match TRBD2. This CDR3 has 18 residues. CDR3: CASSLGPGLAGGAETQYF. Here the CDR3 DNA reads TGTGCCAGCAGTTTAGGGCCGGGACTAGCGGGAGGGGCAGAGACGCAGTATTTT.

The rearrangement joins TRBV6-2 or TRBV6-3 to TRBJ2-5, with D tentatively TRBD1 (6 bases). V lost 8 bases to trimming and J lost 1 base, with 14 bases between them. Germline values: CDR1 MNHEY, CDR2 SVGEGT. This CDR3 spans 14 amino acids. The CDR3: CASSHGGTQETQYF. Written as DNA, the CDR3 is TGTGCCAGCTCCCATGGGGGCACCCAAGAGACCCAGTACTTC.

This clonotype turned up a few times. In nucleotides, the CDR3 is TGTGCCAGCAGCCGGTTCCGGTCTAGAGGATCGAGGGAGACCCAGTACTTC. The encoded protein is CASSRFRSRGSRETQYF. The chain uses TRBV7-2 and TRBJ2-5; unclear D gene. V shed 5 bases and J shed 5 bases, with 24 bases lying between them. From germline, CDR1 is SGHTA and CDR2 FQGNSA. This CDR3 is built from 17 residues.

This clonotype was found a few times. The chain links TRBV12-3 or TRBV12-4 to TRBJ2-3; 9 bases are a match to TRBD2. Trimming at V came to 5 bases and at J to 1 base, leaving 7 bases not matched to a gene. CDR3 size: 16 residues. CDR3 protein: CASSPRLAAGTDTQYF. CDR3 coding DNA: TGTGCCAGCAGTCCGCGACTAGCGGCCGGCACAGATACGCAGTATTTT.

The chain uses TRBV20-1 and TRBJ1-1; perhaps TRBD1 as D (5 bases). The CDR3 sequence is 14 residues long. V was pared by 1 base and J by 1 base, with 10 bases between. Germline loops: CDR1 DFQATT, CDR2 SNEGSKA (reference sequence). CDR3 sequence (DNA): TGCAGTGCTAGAGTGGCAGGGAAGAACACTGAAGCTTTCTTT. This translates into CSARVAGKNTEAFF.

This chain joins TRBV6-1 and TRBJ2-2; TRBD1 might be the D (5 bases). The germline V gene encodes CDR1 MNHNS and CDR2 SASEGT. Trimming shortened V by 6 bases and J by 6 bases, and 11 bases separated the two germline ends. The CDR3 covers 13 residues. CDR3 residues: CASRAGFAGELFF. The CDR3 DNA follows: TGTGCCAGCAGGGCAGGGTTCGCCGGGGAGCTGTTTTTT.

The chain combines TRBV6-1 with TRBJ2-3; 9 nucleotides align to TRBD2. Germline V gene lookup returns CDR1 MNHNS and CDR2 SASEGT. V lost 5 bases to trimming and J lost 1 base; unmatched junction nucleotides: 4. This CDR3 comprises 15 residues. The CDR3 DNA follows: TGTGCCAGCAGTAGACTAGCGGAAGGCACAGATACGCAGTATTTT. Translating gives CASSRLAEGTDTQYF.

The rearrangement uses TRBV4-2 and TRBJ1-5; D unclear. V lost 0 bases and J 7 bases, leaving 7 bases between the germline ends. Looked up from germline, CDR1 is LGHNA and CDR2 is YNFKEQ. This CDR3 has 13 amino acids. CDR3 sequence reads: CASSQDGQQPQHF. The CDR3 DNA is TGTGCCAGCAGCCAAGACGGCCAACAGCCCCAGCATTTT.

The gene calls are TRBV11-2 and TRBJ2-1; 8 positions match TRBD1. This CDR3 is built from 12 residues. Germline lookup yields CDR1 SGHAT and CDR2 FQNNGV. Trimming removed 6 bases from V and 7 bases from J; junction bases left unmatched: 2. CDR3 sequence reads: CASSGDRNEQFF. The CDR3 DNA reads TGTGCCAGCAGTGGGGACAGGAATGAGCAGTTCTTC.

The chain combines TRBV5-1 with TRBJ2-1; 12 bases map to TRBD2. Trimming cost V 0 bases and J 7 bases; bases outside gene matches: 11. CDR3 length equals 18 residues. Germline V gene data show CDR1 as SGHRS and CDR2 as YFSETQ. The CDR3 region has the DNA TGCGCCAGCAGCTTGGAGCTAGCGGGGGGGCTCTCTAGGAATGAGCAGTTCTTC. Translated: CASSLELAGGLSRNEQFF.

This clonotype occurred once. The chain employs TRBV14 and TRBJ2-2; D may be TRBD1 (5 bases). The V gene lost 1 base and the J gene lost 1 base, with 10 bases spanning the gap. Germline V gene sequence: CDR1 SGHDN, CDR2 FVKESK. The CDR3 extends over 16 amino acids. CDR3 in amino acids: CASSQGQPLNTGELFF. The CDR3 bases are TGTGCCAGCAGCCAAGGACAGCCACTGAACACCGGGGAGCTGTTTTTT.

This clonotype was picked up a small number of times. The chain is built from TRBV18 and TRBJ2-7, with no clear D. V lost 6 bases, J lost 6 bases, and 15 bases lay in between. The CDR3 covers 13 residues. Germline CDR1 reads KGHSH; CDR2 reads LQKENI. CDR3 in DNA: TGTGCCAGCTCTATCGGCGCCGATATCGAGCAGTACTTC. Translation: CASSIGADIEQYF.

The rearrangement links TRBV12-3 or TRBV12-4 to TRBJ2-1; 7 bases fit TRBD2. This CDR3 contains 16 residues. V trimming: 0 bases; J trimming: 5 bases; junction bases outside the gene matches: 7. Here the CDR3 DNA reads TGTGCCAGCAGTTTAGCAATAGCGGGCCCGAACAATGAGCAGTTCTTC. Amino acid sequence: CASSLAIAGPNNEQFF.

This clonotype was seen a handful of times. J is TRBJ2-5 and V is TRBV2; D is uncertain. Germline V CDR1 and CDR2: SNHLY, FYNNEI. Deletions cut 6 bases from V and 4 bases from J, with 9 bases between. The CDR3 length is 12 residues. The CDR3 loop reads CASRSLGETQYF. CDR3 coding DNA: TGTGCCAGCAGGAGTTTAGGAGAGACCCAGTACTTC.

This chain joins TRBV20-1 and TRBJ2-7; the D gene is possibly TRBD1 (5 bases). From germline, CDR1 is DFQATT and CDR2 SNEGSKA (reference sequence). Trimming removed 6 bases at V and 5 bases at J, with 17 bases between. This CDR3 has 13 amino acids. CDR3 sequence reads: CSAEQGPTDEQYF. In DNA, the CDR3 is TGCAGTGCCGAGCAGGGTCCGACGGACGAGCAGTACTTC.